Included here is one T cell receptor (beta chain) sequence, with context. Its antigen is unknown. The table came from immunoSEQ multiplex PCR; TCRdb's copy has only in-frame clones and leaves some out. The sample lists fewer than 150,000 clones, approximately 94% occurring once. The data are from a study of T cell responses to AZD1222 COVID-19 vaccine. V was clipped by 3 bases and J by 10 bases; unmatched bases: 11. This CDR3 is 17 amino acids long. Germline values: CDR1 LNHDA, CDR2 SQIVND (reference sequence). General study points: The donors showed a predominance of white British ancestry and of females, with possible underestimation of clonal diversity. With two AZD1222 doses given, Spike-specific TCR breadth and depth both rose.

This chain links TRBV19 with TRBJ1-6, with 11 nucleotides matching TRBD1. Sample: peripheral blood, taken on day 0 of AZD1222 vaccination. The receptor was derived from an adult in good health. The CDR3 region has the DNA TGTGCCAGTAGTATTATCGGGACAGGGGGAACCGGCTCACCCCTCCACTTT. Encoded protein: CASSIIGTGGTGSPLHF.